This T cell receptor (beta chain) was sequenced during a study of PD-L1 blockade in urothelial cancer. The overall study: Patients began atezolizumab, 1,200 mg intravenously every 3 weeks, at some point between 2012 and 2014.

The sample's time point: pretreatment peripheral blood. Locally advanced or metastatic urothelial carcinoma was present in patients. Using immunoSEQ multiplex PCR, the repertoire was profiled, and TCRdb retains in-frame clones only, with some absent. The sample contains roughly 90,000 clones, approximately 88% of which appear only once. With V trimmed by 1 base and J by 11 bases, 6 bases remained unmatched. The CDR3 is 14 amino acids. Germline V gene lookup returns CDR1 SGHTA and CDR2 FQGNSA. This sequence was found in a woman of 80 years or more with urothelial cancer. J is TRBJ2-7 and V is TRBV7-2; 12 bases line up with TRBD1. The sequencing here drew on PBMCs, taken around atezolizumab (anti-PD-L1) treatment. This CDR3 reads CASSLGPGQGAKYF. DNA of the CDR3: TGTGCCAGCAGCTTAGGGCCGGGACAGGGGGCGAAGTACTTC.